This T cell receptor beta chain was profiled in a study of T cell repertoires in cytomegalovirus infection. Study as a whole: The authors used CMV epitopes that were HLA-C-restricted (recently identified) and HLA-B-restricted (well studied). Public TCR beta signature analysis indicated the presence of both CMV infection and matching HLA type. Broader study findings: Clonotypes of TCR beta that were HLA-C-restricted and CMV-specific dominated the ex vivo response.

TCRdb reanalysed the reads using MiXCR and keeps one entry per CDR3 protein. The sample shows about 900,000 distinct CDR3 sequences, about 33% of them seen only once. In regard to this clonotype: What it recognizes is unknown.

Trimming took off 3 bases at V and 2 bases at J, with 14 bases between the two ends. This CDR3 is built from 16 residues. Germline CDR1 is LGHNT and CDR2 is FRNRAP. This sequence joins TRBV12-5 and TRBJ2-1, with D possibly matching TRBD1 (6 bases). This clonotype was obtained from a human donor in good health (CMV status not recorded). Some clones in this sample may be carry-over from other donors' samples. The specimen was cultured CD8+ T cells from PBMCs, collected from culture after CMV antigen stimulation. The CDR3 nucleotides read TGTGCTAGTGGTTTCCCGACAGGTATGCCCTACAATGAGCAGTTCTTC. It specifies CASGFPTGMPYNEQFF.